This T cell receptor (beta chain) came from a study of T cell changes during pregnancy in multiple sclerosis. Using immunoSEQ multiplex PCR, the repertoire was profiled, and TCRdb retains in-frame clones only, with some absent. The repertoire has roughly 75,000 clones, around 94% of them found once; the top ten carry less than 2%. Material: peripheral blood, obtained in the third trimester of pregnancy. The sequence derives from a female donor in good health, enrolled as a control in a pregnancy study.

The CDR3 loop reads CASSLYRDNEQFF. The CDR3 nucleotides read TGTGCCAGCAGCTTGTACAGGGACAATGAGCAGTTCTTC. J is TRBJ2-1 and V is TRBV7-8; perhaps TRBD1 as D (6 bases). Germline CDR1 and CDR2: SGHVS and FQNEAQ. Deletions cut 3 bases from V and 5 bases from J, with 8 bases between. This CDR3 is 13 amino acids long.